This entry is about one T cell receptor (beta chain). Authors' processing steps: How many nucleated cells were present was estimated from reference gene primer amplification. Profiling relied on immunoSEQ multiplex PCR, and the TCRdb table lists in-frame clones only, not all of them. Clonal size and the V and J genes are those of that table, whereas D and trimming came from the DNA. The table shows about 90,000 clones, with over 70% occurring only once. In germline, CDR1 is LGHDT, CDR2 YNNKEL (reference sequence). This CDR3 comprises 15 residues. Deletions cut 4 bases from V and 2 bases from J, with 15 bases between. These data come from a study of blood T cell repertoires in COVID-19. Study-wide context: Acute and convalescent COVID-19 specimens originated in the United States, Italy and Spain. T cells, B-cell-depleted T cells, or PBMCs provided the cDNA or gDNA that served as material.

The chain is built from TRBV3-1 (or the pseudogene TRBV3-2) and TRBJ2-7; a weak D match, TRBD2 (6 bases). Sequenced input: peripheral blood. This receptor was taken from a man aged 80 or over with active or convalescent COVID-19. This CDR3 is CASSPSEGITYEQYF. The DNA of the CDR3 is TGTGCCAGCAGCCCATCGGAGGGTATCACCTACGAGCAGTACTTC.